The 32 T cell receptor beta chains given below trace back to one sample, sequenced in a study of OX40 agonist ivuxolimab in advanced cancers. Generated by immunoSEQ multiplex PCR, the TCRdb table keeps only in-frame clones and is missing some. The sample consists of under 45,000 clones, 75% to 85% of them appearing once. The sample was CD4+ or CD8+ T cells sorted from blood, taken in a trial of the OX40 agonist ivuxolimab. These receptors were obtained from an adult with an advanced solid tumor such as melanoma, head and neck, liver or kidney cancer.

V usage is TRBV18 and J usage is TRBJ1-6, with TRBD1 identical over 9 bases. CDR3 length: 14 amino acids. Trimming cost V 6 bases and J 9 bases; bases outside gene matches: 6. Germline V gene sequence: CDR1 KGHSH, CDR2 LQKENI. The CDR3 bases are TGTGCCAGCTCCCAGGGACAGGGTACTTCACCCCTCCACTTT. Its protein product is CASSQGQGTSPLHF. The full variable domain, its missing parts supplied by reference TRBV18 and TRBJ1-6, is NAGVMQNPRHLVRRRGQEARLRCSPMKGHSHVYWYRQLPEEGLKFMVYLQKENIIDESGMPKERFSAEFPKEGPSILRIQQVVRGDSAAYFCASSQGQGTSPLHFGNGTRLTVT.

This clone appeared once. The chain couples TRBV6-5 to TRBJ1-5, with D perhaps matching TRBD1 (5 bases). Trimming stripped 4 bases from V and 9 bases from J, with 16 bases between. Germline CDR1 MNHEY, CDR2 SVGAGI. This CDR3 region has 14 residues. The CDR3 loop is CASSSRQFQRPQHF. The DNA for the CDR3 is TGTGCCAGCAGTTCCCGACAGTTTCAAAGGCCCCAGCATTTT.

CDR3 sequence reads: CASSEMGGLAGDSYEQYF. As DNA, the CDR3 is TGTGCCAGCAGCGAAATGGGAGGACTAGCGGGGGATTCCTACGAGCAGTACTTC. The chain is built from TRBV21-1 and TRBJ2-7; TRBD2 is the table's D call and was not checked against the DNA. TRBV21-1 is a pseudogene segment. This CDR3 is built from 18 residues.

The chain couples TRBV2 to TRBJ1-1; TRBD1 matches at 8 bases. Germline V lookup: CDR1 SNHLY, CDR2 FYNNEI. The CDR3 consists of 16 residues. With V trimmed by 5 bases and J by 1 base, 9 bases remained unmatched. The CDR3 spells CASSPSQGAWNTEAFF. CDR3 coding DNA: TGTGCCAGCAGTCCCTCGCAGGGGGCCTGGAACACTGAAGCTTTCTTT.

The gene calls are TRBV7-8 and TRBJ1-1; possible D gene TRBD1, 6 bases. Trimming stripped 5 bases from V and 0 bases from J, with 10 bases between. This CDR3 spans 14 amino acids. Germline CDR1 reads SGHVS; CDR2 reads FQNEAQ. The CDR3 spells CASSPDRVNTEAFF. CDR3 coding DNA: TGTGCCAGCAGCCCGGACAGAGTGAACACTGAAGCTTTCTTT.

This clone has a handful of counts. The chain links TRBV5-4 to TRBJ2-3, with TRBD2 matching over 10 bases. The CDR3 totals 15 residues. Trimming cost V 4 bases and J 3 bases; bases outside gene matches: 5. Germline assignment: CDR1 SGHNT and CDR2 YYREEE (reference sequence). This CDR3 reads CASSVLAGDTDTQYF. For the CDR3, the DNA is TGTGCCAGCAGCGTCCTAGCGGGGGATACAGATACGCAGTATTTT.

The V and J genes are TRBV7-6 and TRBJ1-5, with no clear D. There are 18 residues in the CDR3. Germline V gene sequence: CDR1 SGHVS, CDR2 FNYEAQ. The V end lost 2 bases, the J end lost 7 bases, and 24 bases lay between the germline ends. CDR3 sequence reads: CASSLRPAGRQAHQPQHF. The DNA for the CDR3 is TGTGCCAGCAGCTTAAGGCCCGCTGGACGGCAGGCCCACCAGCCCCAGCATTTT.

This clone has just one count. The chain links TRBV6-6 to TRBJ2-7, with D perhaps TRBD2 (6 bases). This CDR3 is built from 14 residues. V was trimmed by 0 bases and J by 7 bases, leaving 13 bases between them. Germline loops: CDR1 MNHNY, CDR2 SVGAGI (reference sequence). The CDR3 reads CASSYSRENGEQYF. The CDR3 DNA reads TGTGCCAGCAGTTACTCCCGGGAGAATGGTGAGCAGTACTTC.

About this clone itself: Other DNA sequences in this sample translate to the same CDR3. The CDR3 region is CASSPGTGGAYEQYF. Written as DNA, the CDR3 is TGTGCCAGCTCACCTGGGACAGGGGGAGCCTACGAGCAGTACTTC. The chain combines TRBV18 with TRBJ2-7; 11 bases align to TRBD1. Germline trimming cut 3 bases from V and 2 bases from J; bases unmatched to any gene: 3. CDR1 is KGHSH and CDR2 is LQKENI in the germline V gene. The CDR3 runs 15 residues.

The chain employs TRBV5-4 and TRBJ2-5; D possibly corresponds to TRBD1 (6 bases). This CDR3 comprises 16 residues. Trimming pared 1 base from V and 1 base from J, leaving 14 bases between. CDR1 is SGHNT and CDR2 is YYREEE in the germline V gene (reference sequence). The CDR3 coding sequence is TGTGCCAGCAGCTTGCCTACAGGGCTTCGCCAAGAGACCCAGTACTTC. Its protein is CASSLPTGLRQETQYF.

The genes are TRBV5-1 and TRBJ1-2; 9 bases line up with TRBD1. V dropped 4 bases and J dropped 0; count of bases not matched to a gene: 4. Germline V gene lookup returns CDR1 SGHRS and CDR2 YFSETQ. This CDR3 contains 15 residues. The CDR3 DNA is TGCGCCAGCAGCAAGGGACAGGGATCTAACTATGGCTACACCTTC. Protein: CASSKGQGSNYGYTF. Combining the CDR3 with reference TRBV5-1 and TRBJ1-2 gives the whole variable domain KAGVTQTPRYLIKTRGQQVTLSCSPISGHRSVSWYQQTPGQGLQFLFEYFSETQRNKGNFPGRFSGRQFSNSRSEMNVSTLELGDSALYLCASSKGQGSNYGYTFGSGTRLTVV.

This chain links TRBV6-6 with TRBJ2-7, with TRBD1 as a possible D gene (6 bases). The CDR3 totals 13 residues. The germline CDR1 and CDR2 sequences are MNHNY and SVGAGI (reference sequence). The V end lost 6 bases, the J end lost 3 bases, and 12 bases lay between the germline ends. The CDR3 is CASRGGQNYEQYF. For the CDR3, the DNA is TGTGCCAGCAGGGGTGGACAGAACTACGAGCAGTACTTC.

The chain is built from TRBV30 and TRBJ2-4; 10 positions agree with TRBD2. This CDR3 is 18 amino acids long. Germline CDR1 GTSNPN, CDR2 SVGIG (reference sequence). The ends lost 1 base at V and 0 bases at J; junction bases unmatched: 9. CDR3 sequence reads: CAWSAPNSGGSAKNIQYF. The CDR3 nucleotides read TGTGCCTGGAGTGCACCAAATAGCGGGGGGTCAGCCAAAAACATTCAGTACTTC.

V is TRBV18 and J is TRBJ1-1, with a weak D call TRBD1 (6 bases). The CDR3 totals 16 residues. Trimming took 2 bases from V and 5 from J, leaving 18 bases between them. Germline assignment: CDR1 KGHSH and CDR2 LQKENI. Here the CDR3 reads CASSPFDPGGRTEAFF. The DNA for the CDR3 is TGTGCCAGCTCACCATTCGATCCGGGGGGGCGGACTGAAGCTTTCTTT.

Only one count was recorded for this clone. V usage is TRBV6-6 and J usage is TRBJ2-7; TRBD1 matches 7 bases. J gave up 2 bases and V 5 bases, and 6 bases lay outside the gene matches. The CDR3 contains 14 residues. The germline V gene encodes CDR1 MNHNY and CDR2 SVGAGI (reference sequence). As DNA, the CDR3 is TGTGCCAGCAGTACCAGGGACAGAGCCTACGAGCAGTACTTC. Protein: CASSTRDRAYEQYF.

DNA for the CDR3: TGTGCCAGCTCACCGTGGGACCGAAGAAGCTCCTACAATGAGCAGTTCTTC. Its protein product is CASSPWDRRSSYNEQFF. This chain joins TRBV18 and TRBJ2-1; D may correspond to TRBD1 or TRBD2 (5 bases each). CDR1 is KGHSH and CDR2 is LQKENI in the germline V gene. The CDR3 covers 17 residues. With 3 bases removed from V and 0 bases from J, the gap between germline ends came to 15 bases.

V gene TRBV19 combines with J gene TRBJ1-5, with a weak D call TRBD1 (5 bases). V was cut by 10 bases and J by 6 bases, with 19 bases left in between. There are 14 residues in the CDR3. Per the germline V gene, CDR1 is LNHDA and CDR2 is SQIVND (reference sequence). CDR3 residues: CATEGRQGGQPQHF. The CDR3 DNA follows: TGTGCCACTGAAGGGCGGCAGGGAGGTCAGCCCCAGCATTTT.

This clone was counted once. This chain joins TRBV6-6 and TRBJ1-1, with D possibly TRBD1 on 5 matching bases. CDR1 is MNHNY and CDR2 is SVGAGI in the germline V gene (reference sequence). The CDR3 sequence is 11 residues long. V dropped 7 bases and J dropped 7 bases, with 10 bases sitting between them. CDR3 sequence (DNA): TGTGCCAGCACAACAGGAATTGAAGCTTTCTTT. This sequence encodes CASTTGIEAFF.

The gene calls are TRBV10-1 and TRBJ2-1; a possible D gene is TRBD1 (8 bases). Trimming left V 4 bases short and J 5 bases short, with 15 bases between. The length of the CDR3 is 15 residues. The V gene's germline CDR1 is WNHNN and CDR2 SYGVQD (reference sequence). The CDR3 loop is CASSGITGGDNEQFF. The CDR3 nucleotides are TGCGCCAGCAGTGGAATAACAGGGGGGGACAATGAGCAGTTCTTC.

The rearrangement links TRBV14 to TRBJ2-1; D unclear. CDR1 is SGHDN, CDR2 FVKESK, per germline. The CDR3 has 11 amino acids. Trimming took off 5 bases at V and 5 bases at J, with 4 bases between the two ends. The CDR3 DNA sequence: TGTGCCAGCAGCAGACACAATGAGCAGTTCTTC. Protein: CASSRHNEQFF.

The chain carries TRBV5-1 and TRBJ2-5, with 7 bases identical to TRBD1. Germline assignment: CDR1 SGHRS and CDR2 YFSETQ. The CDR3 length is 13 residues. Trimming cost V 5 bases and J 4 bases; bases outside gene matches: 5. CDR3 residues: CASRWTGLETQYF. The CDR3 DNA reads TGCGCCAGCAGATGGACAGGACTAGAGACCCAGTACTTC.

The V gene is TRBV19, the J gene TRBJ2-1; D unresolved. V was cut by 5 bases and J by 6 bases, with 11 bases left in between. Germline V gives CDR1 LNHDA, CDR2 SQIVND (reference sequence). The CDR3 runs 13 residues. The CDR3: CASSPNYSNEQFF. The CDR3 DNA sequence: TGTGCCAGTAGTCCCAACTACTCCAATGAGCAGTTCTTC.

V is TRBV30 and J is TRBJ1-1; D gene ambiguous. The CDR3 runs to 17 residues. Germline CDR1 GTSNPN, CDR2 SVGIG (reference sequence). Trimming shortened V by 5 bases and J by 0 bases, and 22 bases separated the two germline ends. In DNA, the CDR3 is TGTGCCTGGGGGAACAGTCGTACGCAGAGTATGAACACTGAAGCTTTCTTT. Its translation is CAWGNSRTQSMNTEAFF. The full variable domain, rest sourced from reference TRBV30 and TRBJ1-1, is SQTIHQWPATLVQPVGSPLSLECTVEGTSNPNLYWYRQAAGRGLQLLFYSVGIGQISSEVPQNLSASRPQDRQFILSSKKLLLSDSGFYLCAWGNSRTQSMNTEAFFGQGTRLTVV.

V usage is TRBV2 and J usage is TRBJ2-1; 7 bases are shared with TRBD1. V gave up 4 bases and J gave up 6 bases; unmatched junction bases: 12. The germline gives CDR1 SNHLY, CDR2 FYNNEI. This CDR3 comprises 16 residues. The chain's CDR3 is CASSARQGRASNEQFF. In DNA, the CDR3 is TGTGCCAGCAGTGCTCGACAGGGACGTGCTTCCAATGAGCAGTTCTTC.

The chain couples TRBV11-3 to TRBJ2-3; D is undetermined. V was pared by 5 bases and J by 6 bases, with 18 bases between. CDR1 is SGHNT and CDR2 is YENEEA in the germline V gene. The CDR3 spans 15 residues. DNA for the CDR3: TGTGCCAGCAGCCGCACCCTAAACCCACGGGATACGCAGTATTTT. Translation gives CASSRTLNPRDTQYF.

The rearrangement links TRBV18 to TRBJ2-1, with TRBD2 matching 7 bases. Germline CDR1 and CDR2: KGHSH and LQKENI. The CDR3 is 16 residues long. Trimming removed 5 bases from V and 7 bases from J; junction bases left unmatched: 14. The DNA of the CDR3 is TGTGCCAGCTCAGCCGAGCGGGGCGCCTCGGGGAATGAGCAGTTCTTC. It specifies CASSAERGASGNEQFF.

In the case of this clone: The same CDR3 also results from other DNA sequences found in this sample. The chain carries TRBV5-1 and TRBJ1-1, with TRBD1 identical over 8 bases. Unmatched junction bases numbered 6, after V lost 0 bases and J lost 2 bases. The CDR3 is 16 residues long. Germline assignment: CDR1 SGHRS and CDR2 YFSETQ. CDR3 sequence (DNA): TGCGCCAGCAGCTTGGCAGGGACAGGAGGAAACACTGAAGCTTTCTTT. Its protein product is CASSLAGTGGNTEAFF. Together with reference TRBV5-1 and TRBJ1-1, the CDR3 gives the full variable domain: KAGVTQTPRYLIKTRGQQVTLSCSPISGHRSVSWYQQTPGQGLQFLFEYFSETQRNKGNFPGRFSGRQFSNSRSEMNVSTLELGDSALYLCASSLAGTGGNTEAFFGQGTRLTVV.

The chain recombines TRBV5-6 with TRBJ1-1; TRBD1 matches 8 bases. There are 15 residues in the CDR3. CDR1 and CDR2 from the germline V gene are SGHDT and YYEEEE. Trimming at V came to 1 base and at J to 4 bases, leaving 6 bases not matched to a gene. The CDR3 reads CASSLSPGGITEAFF. The CDR3 nucleotides read TGTGCCAGCAGCTTGTCCCCAGGGGGCATCACTGAAGCTTTCTTT.

The chain combines TRBV7-8 with TRBJ2-1; D not certain. The CDR3 length is 14 residues. Deletions cut 0 bases from V and 8 bases from J, with 11 bases between. Per the germline V gene, CDR1 is SGHVS and CDR2 is FQNEAQ. The CDR3 DNA sequence: TGTGCCAGCAGCTTAGCGGTCCCTGGGCATGAGCAGTTCTTC. Amino acid sequence: CASSLAVPGHEQFF.

This chain connects TRBV6-1 to TRBJ2-7; D is ambiguous. Germline-derived CDR1 and CDR2 are MNHNS and SASEGT. CDR3 length: 14 residues. V was pared by 7 bases and J by 3 bases, with 16 bases between. The CDR3 protein is CASTLAPQSYEQYF. For the CDR3, the DNA is TGTGCCAGCACCCTCGCGCCCCAGAGCTACGAGCAGTACTTC.

The chain recombines TRBV6-1 with TRBJ1-6, with D unresolved. The germline V gene has CDR1 MNHNS and CDR2 SASEGT. Trimming left V 7 bases short and J 6 bases short, with 10 bases between. CDR3 length: 13 residues. The CDR3 loop is CASNPIPNSPLHF. The CDR3 bases are TGTGCCAGCAACCCTATCCCTAATTCACCCCTCCACTTT.

V gene TRBV6-5 combines with J gene TRBJ2-1; TRBD2 matches at 8 bases. The germline CDR1 and CDR2 sequences are MNHEY and SVGAGI. Unmatched junction bases numbered 11, after V lost 4 bases and J lost 9 bases. This CDR3 has 15 residues. The CDR3 reads CASSSSFAGGIEQFF. The CDR3 coding sequence is TGTGCCAGCAGTTCGTCGTTTGCGGGAGGAATTGAGCAGTTCTTC.